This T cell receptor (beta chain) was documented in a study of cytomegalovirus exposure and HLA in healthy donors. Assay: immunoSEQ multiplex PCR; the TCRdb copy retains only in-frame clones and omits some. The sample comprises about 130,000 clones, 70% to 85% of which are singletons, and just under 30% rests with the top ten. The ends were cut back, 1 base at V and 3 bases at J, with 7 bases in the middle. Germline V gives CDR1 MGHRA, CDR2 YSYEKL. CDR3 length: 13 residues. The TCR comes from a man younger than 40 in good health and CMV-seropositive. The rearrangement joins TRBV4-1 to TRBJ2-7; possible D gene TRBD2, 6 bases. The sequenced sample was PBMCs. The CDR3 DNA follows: TGCGCCAGCAGCCAAGGGGGGGACTACGAGCAGTACTTC. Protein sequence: CASSQGGDYEQYF.